These T cell receptor beta chains were read from a single sample in a study of blood T cell repertoires in COVID-19. Here immunoSEQ multiplex PCR was the method, and the copy in TCRdb shows in-frame clones only, minus some. The sample records 300,000 to 350,000 clones, 90% being singletons. The source material was PBMCs or T cells enriched from blood (not recorded which). These receptors were obtained from a woman younger than 30 with acute COVID-19. Both conserved end residues are part of each CDR3. D genes are given only for firm matches. Expanded clones get a size class; other rows say once, few or many, or leave the size out.

abundance: .; j_gene: TRBJ1-5; v_gene: TRBV13; d_gene: .; CDR3aa: CASSDSGMSNQPQHF
abundance: .; j_gene: TRBJ1-2; v_gene: TRBV5-1; d_gene: .; CDR3aa: CASSMDRGSPSTF
abundance: few; j_gene: TRBJ2-1; v_gene: TRBV19; d_gene: TRBD1; CDR3aa: CASSITGGLYNEQFF
abundance: many; j_gene: TRBJ1-1; v_gene: TRBV18; d_gene: .; CDR3aa: CASSPITGPNTEAFF
abundance: .; j_gene: TRBJ2-3; v_gene: TRBV28; d_gene: TRBD1; CDR3aa: CASSFPGGSDTQYF
abundance: .; j_gene: TRBJ2-3; v_gene: TRBV19; d_gene: TRBD1; CDR3aa: CATRTGGEGTDTQYF
abundance: .; j_gene: TRBJ2-1; v_gene: TRBV15; d_gene: .; CDR3aa: CATSTPPPGENEQFF
abundance: .; j_gene: TRBJ2-7; v_gene: TRBV3-1/TRBV3-2; d_gene: .; CDR3aa: CASSREYGAYEQYF
abundance: .; j_gene: TRBJ2-2; v_gene: TRBV19; d_gene: .; CDR3aa: CASKSPATDTGELFF
abundance: .; j_gene: TRBJ1-2; v_gene: TRBV28; d_gene: TRBD1; CDR3aa: CASAGTADYGYTF
abundance: .; j_gene: TRBJ2-7; v_gene: TRBV2; d_gene: TRBD2; CDR3aa: CASGLGLTYEQYF
abundance: .; j_gene: TRBJ2-1; v_gene: TRBV5-1; d_gene: .; CDR3aa: CASSQTASSYNEQFF
abundance: .; j_gene: TRBJ1-5; v_gene: TRBV7-8; d_gene: .; CDR3aa: CASSLGGSYSNQPQHF
abundance: once; j_gene: TRBJ2-4; v_gene: TRBV7-3; d_gene: TRBD1; CDR3aa: CASSLAGTGSNIQYF
abundance: .; j_gene: TRBJ1-5; v_gene: TRBV27; d_gene: .; CDR3aa: CASSASGNQPQHF
abundance: .; j_gene: TRBJ2-4; v_gene: TRBV6-5; d_gene: .; CDR3aa: CASSFSTGAKNIQYF
abundance: once; j_gene: TRBJ2-1; v_gene: TRBV7-9; d_gene: TRBD1; CDR3aa: CASSLSRTGWNEQFF
abundance: .; j_gene: TRBJ2-3; v_gene: TRBV6-2/TRBV6-3; d_gene: TRBD2; CDR3aa: CASSRRLAGGPDTQYF
abundance: .; j_gene: TRBJ1-1; v_gene: TRBV10-3; d_gene: TRBD1; CDR3aa: CAIAEDREVEAFF
abundance: .; j_gene: TRBJ1-1; v_gene: TRBV6-5; d_gene: .; CDR3aa: CASSYRRGATEAFF
abundance: .; j_gene: TRBJ2-2; v_gene: TRBV19; d_gene: TRBD1; CDR3aa: CASPRDRRYTGELFF
abundance: few; j_gene: TRBJ2-5; v_gene: TRBV9; d_gene: TRBD1; CDR3aa: CASSDGTGGQETQYF
abundance: few; j_gene: TRBJ1-5; v_gene: TRBV5-6; d_gene: TRBD1; CDR3aa: CASSSGQNQPQHF
abundance: few; j_gene: TRBJ1-2; v_gene: TRBV28; d_gene: TRBD1; CDR3aa: CASSLSYGDRSPYGYTF
abundance: once; j_gene: TRBJ1-2; v_gene: TRBV7-3; d_gene: TRBD1; CDR3aa: CASSLKPGGGYGYTF